These 15 T cell receptor beta chains were all obtained from the same sample, sequenced in a study of blood T cell repertoires in COVID-19. Sequencing used immunoSEQ multiplex PCR; TCRdb keeps in-frame clones, though not all of them. The sample includes 200,000 to 250,000 clones, around 88% seen only once; the top ten take around 1.5%. Sequenced material: peripheral blood. All receptors come from a man between 18 and 29 years old with active or convalescent COVID-19.

The chain recombines TRBV19 with TRBJ1-1; D is ambiguous. The CDR3 consists of 15 residues. Germline CDR1 and CDR2: LNHDA and SQIVND (reference sequence). V lost 5 bases and J 6 bases, leaving 19 bases between the germline ends. The CDR3 sequence is CASSPTILIGAEAFF. CDR3 DNA sequence: TGTGCCAGTAGTCCTACGATCCTTATCGGGGCTGAAGCTTTCTTT.

V is TRBV7-8 and J is TRBJ1-5; D might be TRBD1 (5 bases). The CDR3 runs 14 residues. The V and J ends lost 1 base and 5 bases respectively, with 9 bases between them. Germline loops: CDR1 SGHVS, CDR2 FQNEAQ. In DNA, the CDR3 is TGTGCCAGCAGCTTAGGGGGCTACGATCAGCCCCAGCATTTT. It yields the protein CASSLGGYDQPQHF.

The chain combines TRBV7-2 with TRBJ2-4; TRBD2 matches at 7 bases. J gave up 2 bases and V 0 bases, and 1 base lay outside the gene matches. The CDR3 length is 15 residues. Germline V gene sequence: CDR1 SGHTA, CDR2 FQGNSA. The CDR3 DNA reads TGTGCCAGCAGCTTAGCGGGAGGGACCAAAAACATTCAGTACTTC. Translation gives CASSLAGGTKNIQYF.

The rearrangement uses TRBV24-1 and TRBJ2-5; 7 bases agree with TRBD2. The junction had 6 bases not matched to a gene; V was cut back by 3 bases and J by 3 bases. The germline gives CDR1 KGHDR, CDR2 SFDVKD. The CDR3 extends over 15 amino acids. The DNA for the CDR3 is TGTGCCACCAGTGATCCGGACGGGACTAAAGAGACCCAGTACTTC. Its translation: CATSDPDGTKETQYF.

This clone was picked up a small number of times. This sequence joins TRBV15 and TRBJ2-1, with 7 bases matching TRBD1. V lost 3 bases, J lost 0 bases, and 11 bases stayed unmatched. Germline CDR1 reads LNHNV; CDR2 reads YYDKDF (reference sequence). The CDR3 is made up of 18 amino acids. CDR3 DNA: TGTGCCACCAGCAGCAAATCGGGACAGAGGAGCTCCTACAATGAGCAGTTCTTC. It specifies CATSSKSGQRSSYNEQFF.

This chain's CDR3 is CASSYPSGRGPRGEQFF. The CDR3 DNA sequence: TGTGCCAGCAGTTACCCTAGCGGGAGAGGACCGAGGGGTGAGCAGTTCTTC. The chain couples TRBV6-2 or TRBV6-3 to TRBJ2-1; 10 bases match TRBD2. Per germline, CDR1 MNHEY and CDR2 SVGEGT. The CDR3 extends over 17 amino acids. Trimming cost V 2 bases and J 9 bases; bases outside gene matches: 13.

The CDR3 protein is CASSPRQDGAFF. As DNA, the CDR3 is TGTGCCAGCAGTCCCCGACAGGATGGCGCTTTCTTT. V gene TRBV12-3 or TRBV12-4 combines with J gene TRBJ1-1; tentatively, D is TRBD1 (6 bases). This CDR3 has 12 amino acids. V dropped 5 bases and J dropped 11 bases, with 15 bases sitting between them.

The V call is TRBV28, the J call TRBJ1-5, with D perhaps TRBD1 (6 bases). The CDR3 spans 14 residues. From germline, CDR1 is MDHEN and CDR2 SYDVKM. V dropped 1 base and J dropped 3 bases, with 7 bases sitting between them. The CDR3 sequence is CASSLSGDNQPQHF. The CDR3 DNA reads TGTGCCAGCAGTTTATCAGGGGACAATCAGCCCCAGCATTTT.

V is TRBV5-6 and J is TRBJ2-2; 8 bases match TRBD1. Looked up from germline, CDR1 is SGHDT and CDR2 is YYEEEE. V shed 3 bases and J 5 bases; nucleotides not matched to a gene: 3. CDR3 length equals 14 residues. The CDR3 is CASSWDRPTGELFF. The DNA for the CDR3 is TGTGCCAGCAGCTGGGACAGGCCTACCGGGGAGCTGTTTTTT.

This chain links TRBV24-1 with TRBJ2-2; 7 nucleotides line up with TRBD1. Per the germline V gene, CDR1 is KGHDR and CDR2 is SFDVKD. CDR3 size: 16 residues. V dropped 5 bases and J dropped 6; count of bases not matched to a gene: 11. The CDR3 reads CATSGGQPRGAGELFF. For the CDR3, the DNA is TGTGCCACCAGTGGGGGACAGCCAAGAGGGGCCGGGGAGCTGTTTTTT.

Written as DNA, the CDR3 is TGTGCCAGCAGCCCTTTAGCGGGAGCCGGTGAGCAGTTCTTC. It specifies CASSPLAGAGEQFF. The chain couples TRBV11-2 to TRBJ2-1; 9 bases map to TRBD2. V shed 5 bases and J 9 bases; nucleotides not matched to a gene: 8. Germline CDR1 reads SGHAT; CDR2 reads FQNNGV. This CDR3 region has 14 residues.

The chain recombines TRBV14 with TRBJ2-2, with D unclear. CDR1 is SGHDN and CDR2 is FVKESK in the germline V gene. The CDR3 loop spans 13 amino acids. V was pared by 8 bases and J by 6 bases, with 13 bases between. CDR3 nucleotide sequence: TGTGCCAGCCAAGAGCACCCGCCCGGGGAGCTGTTTTTT. Amino acid sequence: CASQEHPPGELFF. Full variable domain (remainder filled in from reference TRBV14 and TRBJ2-2): EAGVTQFPSHSVIEKGQTVTLRCDPISGHDNLYWYRRVMGKEIKFLLHFVKESKQDESGMPNNRFLAERTGGTYSTLKVQPAELEDSGVYFCASQEHPPGELFFGEGSRLTVL.

The chain uses TRBV19 and TRBJ1-2; TRBD1 aligns across 8 bases. The CDR3 covers 17 residues. The V gene end was trimmed by 4 bases and the J gene end by 1 base; junction bases not matched to a gene: 11. Germline V lookup: CDR1 LNHDA, CDR2 SQIVND (reference sequence). This chain's CDR3 is CASSTDVPGGRNYGYTF. For the CDR3, the DNA is TGTGCCAGTAGTACTGACGTGCCAGGGGGCCGTAACTATGGCTACACCTTC.

The V and J genes are TRBV5-4 and TRBJ2-7, with D perhaps TRBD1 (5 bases). Germline CDR1 reads SGHNT; CDR2 reads YYREEE (reference sequence). The CDR3 is made up of 14 amino acids. V shed 4 bases and J shed 3 bases, with 14 bases lying between them. This CDR3 reads CASSQGHFNYEQYF. CDR3 coding DNA: TGTGCCAGCAGCCAAGGACACTTCAACTACGAGCAGTACTTC.

The chain employs TRBV5-5 and TRBJ1-6; no clear D gene. The germline V and J ends were trimmed by 3 bases and 5 bases, with 15 bases remaining between them. The CDR3 runs 16 residues. CDR1 is SGHKS and CDR2 is YYEKEE in the germline V gene (reference sequence). The CDR3 loop is CASSSYRGGDNSPLHF. CDR3 sequence (DNA): TGTGCCAGCAGCTCCTACCGAGGCGGGGATAATTCACCCCTCCACTTT.